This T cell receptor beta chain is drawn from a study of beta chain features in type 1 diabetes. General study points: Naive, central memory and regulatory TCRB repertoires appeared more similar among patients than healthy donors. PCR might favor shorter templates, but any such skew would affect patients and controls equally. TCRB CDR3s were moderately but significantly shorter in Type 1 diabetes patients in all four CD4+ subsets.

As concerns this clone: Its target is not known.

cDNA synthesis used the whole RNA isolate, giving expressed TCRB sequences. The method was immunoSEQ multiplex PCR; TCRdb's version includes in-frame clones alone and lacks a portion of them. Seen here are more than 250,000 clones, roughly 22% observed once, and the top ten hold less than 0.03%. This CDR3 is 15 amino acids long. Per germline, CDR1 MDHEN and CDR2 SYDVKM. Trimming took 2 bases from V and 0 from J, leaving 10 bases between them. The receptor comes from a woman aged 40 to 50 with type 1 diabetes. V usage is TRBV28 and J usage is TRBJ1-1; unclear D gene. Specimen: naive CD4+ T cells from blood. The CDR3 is CASSLVDTVNTEAFF. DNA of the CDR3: TGTGCCAGCAGTTTAGTCGACACAGTGAACACTGAAGCTTTCTTT.